One and the same sample provided the 24 T cell receptor beta chains below, sequenced in a study of blood T cell repertoires in COVID-19. Method: immunoSEQ multiplex PCR; TCRdb's copy keeps in-frame clones and lacks some. Of approximately 80,000 clones in the sample, about 88% were seen once. Sample: peripheral blood. These TCRs come from a man in his forties with acute or convalescent COVID-19.

The chain couples TRBV6-5 to TRBJ1-1, with 7 bases identical to TRBD1. The CDR3 is 15 amino acids. The V and J ends lost 6 bases and 6 bases, in that order; junction bases with no gene match: 13. CDR1 is MNHEY and CDR2 is SVGAGI in the germline V gene. CDR3 amino acids: CASSKGSPGQSEAFF. The CDR3 DNA is TGTGCCAGCAGCAAAGGGTCCCCGGGACAGTCTGAAGCTTTCTTT.

The chain joins TRBV24-1 to TRBJ2-7; D call uncertain. Trimming stripped 4 bases from V and 2 bases from J, with 8 bases between. Germline loops: CDR1 KGHDR, CDR2 SFDVKD. This CDR3 has 13 amino acids. The DNA for the CDR3 is TGTGCCACCAGTGACTCTCTAGCCTACGAGCAGTACTTC. Protein product: CATSDSLAYEQYF.

The chain joins TRBV6-2 or TRBV6-3 to TRBJ1-1; D is unclear. V was cut by 6 bases and J by 3 bases, with 20 bases left in between. Germline V gene sequence: CDR1 MNHEY, CDR2 SVGEGT. CDR3 size: 16 residues. CDR3 in DNA: TGTGCCAGCAGCCTCAATTTGCGGGTCGGGGACACTGAAGCTTTCTTT. Translation: CASSLNLRVGDTEAFF.

This clone was counted a few times. This chain uses TRBV6-2 or TRBV6-3 with TRBJ2-1; 8 bases line up with TRBD1. The CDR3 contains 15 residues. After removal of 5 bases from V and 3 bases from J, the junction contained 6 bases not matched to a gene. The germline V gene has CDR1 MNHEY and CDR2 SVGEGT. Here the CDR3 DNA reads TGTGCCAGCAGTAGTACCGGGACAGGCTACAATGAGCAGTTCTTC. Translated: CASSSTGTGYNEQFF.

V is TRBV30 and J is TRBJ1-5; D might be TRBD1 (6 bases). The CDR3 sequence is 13 residues long. In germline, CDR1 is GTSNPN, CDR2 SVGIG (reference sequence). The ends were cut back, 7 bases at V and 3 bases at J, with 13 bases in the middle. The DNA for the CDR3 is TGTGCCTACGCGGGGGGGGCCAATCAGCCCCAGCATTTT. Translation gives CAYAGGANQPQHF.

The CDR3 loop is CASKAGGETQYF. CDR3 in DNA: TGTGCCAGCAAAGCGGGGGGGGAGACCCAGTACTTC. J is TRBJ2-5 and V is TRBV5-4, with TRBD2 identical over 10 bases. The CDR3 loop spans 12 amino acids. From germline, CDR1 is SGHNT and CDR2 YYREEE (reference sequence). V shed 6 bases and J 5 bases; nucleotides not matched to a gene: 1.

The chain has TRBV6-5 and TRBJ2-1; tentatively, D is TRBD2 (5 bases). CDR3 size: 14 residues. The V gene lost 10 bases and the J gene lost 8 bases, with 21 bases spanning the gap. Germline V gene data show CDR1 as MNHEY and CDR2 as SVGAGI. CDR3 sequence (DNA): TGTGCCACGCGTCTCGACCCCGGCGGGTATGAGCAGTTCTTC. This translates into CATRLDPGGYEQFF.

This chain joins TRBV5-3 and TRBJ1-1, with TRBD1 matching 9 bases. TRBV5-3 is placed among ORFs of uncertain function. The CDR3 sequence is 19 residues long. V shed 0 bases and J 5 bases; nucleotides not matched to a gene: 17. The CDR3 loop reads CARSLAAEYNRGRRTEAFF. DNA for the CDR3: TGTGCCAGAAGCTTGGCGGCGGAATACAACAGGGGGCGTAGGACTGAAGCTTTCTTT.

The V call is TRBV30, the J call TRBJ2-5; 9 bases line up with TRBD2. V gave up 0 bases and J gave up 2 bases; unmatched junction bases: 7. CDR1 and CDR2 from the germline V gene are GTSNPN and SVGIG (reference sequence). The CDR3 has 16 amino acids. This chain's CDR3 is CAWSVRSLAGQETQYF. The CDR3 DNA is TGTGCCTGGAGTGTACGGAGTCTAGCGGGACAAGAGACCCAGTACTTC.

This clone was seen a handful of times. The CDR3 coding sequence is TGTGCCAGCAGTGAAGCGAGGATGAACACCATATATTTT. It codes for CASSEARMNTIYF. The chain links TRBV6-1 to TRBJ1-3, with D uncertain. The germline gives CDR1 MNHNS, CDR2 SASEGT. V dropped 0 bases and J dropped 7 bases, with 7 bases sitting between them. CDR3 size: 13 residues.

This sequence joins TRBV11-2 and TRBJ2-7, with D perhaps matching TRBD1 (6 bases). CDR3 length: 14 amino acids. Trimming took off 2 bases at V and 5 bases at J, with 13 bases between the two ends. CDR1 SGHAT and CDR2 FQNNGV come from the germline V gene. The chain's CDR3 is CASSLLGAVNEQYF. CDR3 bases: TGTGCCAGCAGCTTACTGGGGGCGGTGAACGAGCAGTACTTC.

The rearrangement uses TRBV30 and TRBJ2-1; 8 bases align to TRBD2. This CDR3 comprises 13 residues. The V gene end was trimmed by 3 bases and the J gene end by 8 bases; junction bases not matched to a gene: 6. Germline loops: CDR1 GTSNPN, CDR2 SVGIG (reference sequence). The CDR3 DNA reads as TGTGCCTGGAGAATAGGACTAGCCTATGAGCAGTTCTTC. Translating it yields CAWRIGLAYEQFF. The full variable domain, in which reference TRBV30 and TRBJ2-1 provide the parts outside the CDR3, is SQTIHQWPATLVQPVGSPLSLECTVEGTSNPNLYWYRQAAGRGLQLLFYSVGIGQISSEVPQNLSASRPQDRQFILSSKKLLLSDSGFYLCAWRIGLAYEQFFGPGTRLTVL.

The V call is TRBV6-1, the J call TRBJ2-7; weak D call: TRBD1 (6 bases). The CDR3 sequence is 16 residues long. Germline V gene data show CDR1 as MNHNS and CDR2 as SASEGT. Trimming took off 3 bases at V and 7 bases at J, with 22 bases between the two ends. This CDR3 reads CASSDGRRLGAQEQYF. The DNA of the CDR3 is TGTGCCAGCAGTGACGGGCGACGACTGGGGGCTCAGGAGCAGTACTTC.

The chain's CDR3 is CASSLGGQGADYGYTF. The CDR3 DNA is TGTGCCAGCAGCTTGGGGGGACAGGGGGCTGACTATGGCTACACCTTC. The rearrangement uses TRBV5-4 and TRBJ1-2, with TRBD1 matching 12 bases. Germline values: CDR1 SGHNT, CDR2 YYREEE (reference sequence). After removal of 0 bases from V and 3 bases from J, the junction contained 3 bases not matched to a gene. CDR3 length: 16 residues.

The chain couples TRBV11-2 to TRBJ2-5; D is possibly TRBD2 (6 bases). CDR3 size: 15 residues. Trimming removed 4 bases from V and 5 bases from J, with 17 bases in between. Per the germline V gene, CDR1 is SGHAT and CDR2 is FQNNGV. This CDR3 is CASSSPWGGVETQYF. CDR3 nucleotide sequence: TGTGCCAGCAGCTCCCCCTGGGGAGGTGTGGAGACCCAGTACTTC.

This clone was seen only a few times. V and J are TRBV10-3 and TRBJ1-2, with 7 bases fitting TRBD1. The CDR3 has 16 amino acids. CDR1 is ENHRY and CDR2 is SYGVKD in the germline V gene. With V trimmed by 0 bases and J by 3 bases, 7 bases remained unmatched. In DNA form, the CDR3 reads TGTGCCATCAGTGAGTCTCGACAGGGCGTACACTATGGCTACACCTTC. This sequence encodes CAISESRQGVHYGYTF.

The CDR3 region is CASGGTSDTQYF. The CDR3, as DNA: TGTGCCAGCGGAGGGACGTCAGATACGCAGTATTTT. The chain links TRBV7-8 to TRBJ2-3, with D possibly matching TRBD2 (6 bases). The CDR3 has 12 amino acids. Per the germline V gene, CDR1 is SGHVS and CDR2 is FQNEAQ. V dropped 8 bases and J dropped 4 bases, with 10 bases sitting between them.

V usage is TRBV7-8 and J usage is TRBJ1-2; D is ambiguous. V lost 3 bases and J 5 bases, leaving 13 bases between the germline ends. CDR1 is SGHVS and CDR2 is FQNEAQ in the germline V gene. This CDR3 comprises 14 residues. The DNA of the CDR3 is TGTGCCAGCAGCTTGGACTCCCTCTGGTATGGCTACACCTTC. This encodes CASSLDSLWYGYTF.

This chain links TRBV19 with TRBJ1-5; tentatively, D is TRBD1 (5 bases). Germline lookup yields CDR1 LNHDA and CDR2 SQIVND (reference sequence). V lost 3 bases and J lost 7, with 13 bases in between. This CDR3 region has 14 residues. CDR3 nucleotides: TGTGCCAGTAGTATTCGCAGGGAAGGCCAGCCCCAGCATTTT. Protein sequence: CASSIRREGQPQHF.

This clone was detected once. V is TRBV4-2 and J is TRBJ1-5; 12 nucleotides match TRBD1. The germline gives CDR1 LGHNA, CDR2 YNFKEQ. This CDR3 is 16 amino acids long. J gave up 7 bases and V 3 bases, and 7 bases lay outside the gene matches. This chain's CDR3 is CASSQGQGAYEQPQHF. As DNA, the CDR3 is TGTGCCAGCAGCCAGGGACAGGGGGCGTATGAACAGCCCCAGCATTTT.

This chain joins TRBV19 and TRBJ2-7, with D hard to call. Germline V gives CDR1 LNHDA, CDR2 SQIVND (reference sequence). The V end lost 1 base, the J end lost 1 base, and 5 bases lay between the germline ends. The CDR3 runs to 13 residues. The CDR3 sequence is CASSIGQSYEQYF. The CDR3, as DNA: TGTGCCAGTAGTATAGGGCAGTCCTACGAGCAGTACTTC.

This clone has only a few counts. The chain has TRBV7-9 and TRBJ1-5; 8 nucleotides agree with TRBD1. This CDR3 region has 14 residues. CDR1 and CDR2 from the germline V gene are SEHNR and FQNEAQ (reference sequence). Germline trimming cut 3 bases from V and 4 bases from J; bases unmatched to any gene: 2. Here the CDR3 reads CASSLTGENQPQHF. Written as DNA, the CDR3 is TGTGCCAGCAGCTTGACAGGGGAGAATCAGCCCCAGCATTTT.

This chain uses TRBV7-9 with TRBJ2-7; TRBD2 is a possible D gene (5 bases). Germline V lookup: CDR1 SEHNR, CDR2 FQNEAQ (reference sequence). The CDR3 extends over 14 amino acids. Between the trimmed V and J ends, which lost 5 bases and 3 bases, there was a span of 14 bases. CDR3 in DNA: TGTGCCAGCAGCCCCCCGGGGAACAGCTACGAGCAGTACTTC. Amino acids: CASSPPGNSYEQYF.

The chain joins TRBV6-5 to TRBJ1-6; D is possibly TRBD1 (5 bases). V shed 0 bases and J shed 8 bases, with 8 bases lying between them. CDR1 is MNHEY, CDR2 SVGAGI, per germline. CDR3 length: 14 amino acids. DNA for the CDR3: TGTGCCAGCAGTTACTCGGGGCCGTATTCACCCCTCCACTTT. Encoded protein: CASSYSGPYSPLHF.